These T cell receptor beta chains were read from a single sample in a study of T cell clones after liver transplantation. Some clones are missing from TCRdb's copy, which holds only in-frame ones; the method was immunoSEQ multiplex PCR. The top ten hold more than 0.45% of the sample, which has about 85,000 clones, around four fifths seen once. Specimen: CD4+ T cells from blood, collected approximately 3.5 years after liver transplant. The receptors here all came from a human patient who received a liver transplant. Some T cells may be the graft donor's. Each CDR3 is given with its conserved first and last residue.

14	TRBV5-1	TRBJ2-5	CASSLGTGQETQYF
16	TRBV11-2	TRBJ2-2	CASSSPRGSKTGELFF
13	TRBV7-2	TRBJ1-1	CASSLGVHTEAFF
14	TRBV5-1	TRBJ1-2	CASSITSGQYPGTF
14	TRBV28	TRBJ2-5	CASSPQGVRETQYF
13	TRBV11-2	TRBJ1-3	CASSSPRVLTIYF
16	TRBV19	TRBJ1-2	CASSGRAFGATYGYTF
14	TRBV7-2	TRBJ2-5	CASSNLQGGETQYF
15	TRBV5-4	TRBJ2-5	CASSLGGASEETQYF
19	TRBV7-6	TRBJ2-7	CASSFSTGKAGSYGYEQYF
15	TRBV2	TRBJ2-1	CASRASMSSYNEQFF
16	TRBV4-1	TRBJ2-2	CASSQRSGPNTGELFF
15	TRBV10-3	TRBJ2-1	CATGPGTGMNNEQFF
14	TRBV7-3	TRBJ1-1	CASSLTGKNTEAFF
19	TRBV30	TRBJ1-2	CAWSVWVASRRGMNYGYTF
18	TRBV29-1	TRBJ2-1	CSVEGLRTSGLKYNEQFF
14	TRBV28	TRBJ1-4	CASSGQGGKEKLFF
16	TRBV28	TRBJ2-1	CASPLFLSGQADEQFF
15	TRBV7-9	TRBJ2-7	CASSNPGTTSYEQYF
16	TRBV27	TRBJ2-7	CASSLRGLTPTYEQYF
14	TRBV6-1	TRBJ1-2	CASSEDRVNYGYTF
14	TRBV7-2	TRBJ2-5	CASLAGGPVETQYF
15	TRBV7-8	TRBJ2-1	CASSHRRGAYNEQFF
15	TRBV5-4	TRBJ2-1	CASSLPGNIHNEQFF
15	TRBV28	TRBJ2-1	CASRISFLSYNEQFF
14	TRBV28	TRBJ1-2	CASSLLRRGEGYTF
16	TRBV7-2	TRBJ1-3	CASSYPPPLAGNTIYF
14	TRBV6-5	TRBJ1-1	CASSSTGGRTEAFF
14	TRBV5-1	TRBJ2-2	CASAGSGNTGELFF
15	TRBV10-3	TRBJ2-5	CAIKMSDRAQETQYF
17	TRBV6-4	TRBJ2-1	CASSGQGLAGGPGEQFF